This T cell receptor beta chain stems from a study of beta chain features in type 1 diabetes. Study information: Across every sample, approximately 110,000,000 sorted cells were examined in total.

Study findings and constraints: Naive, central memory and Treg TCRB repertoires seemed to resemble each other more closely in patients than they did in healthy donors. The study found moderately but significantly shorter TCRB CDR3s in all four CD4+ subsets of Type 1 diabetes patients.

The authors reverse transcribed all of the isolated RNA, so sequencing captured expressed TCRB transcripts. Clones were sequenced by immunoSEQ multiplex PCR, and TCRdb holds only the in-frame ones, with some missing. Of 130,000 to 150,000 clones listed, about 12% are singletons. In its sample, this clone was seen many times. Antigen unknown. Sequencing was carried out using central memory CD4+ T cells from blood. The TCR comes from a man aged 18 to 30 with type 1 diabetes.

CDR3 sequence reads: CASSLGAATSTDTQYF. CDR3 bases: TGTGCCAGCAGCCTAGGGGCGGCCACTAGCACAGATACGCAGTATTTT. The V and J genes are TRBV9 and TRBJ2-3, with D maybe TRBD1 (5 bases). V was shortened by 4 bases and J by 0 bases, with 15 bases between the two germline ends. The CDR3 totals 16 residues. CDR1 and CDR2 from the germline V gene are SGDLS and YYNGEE.